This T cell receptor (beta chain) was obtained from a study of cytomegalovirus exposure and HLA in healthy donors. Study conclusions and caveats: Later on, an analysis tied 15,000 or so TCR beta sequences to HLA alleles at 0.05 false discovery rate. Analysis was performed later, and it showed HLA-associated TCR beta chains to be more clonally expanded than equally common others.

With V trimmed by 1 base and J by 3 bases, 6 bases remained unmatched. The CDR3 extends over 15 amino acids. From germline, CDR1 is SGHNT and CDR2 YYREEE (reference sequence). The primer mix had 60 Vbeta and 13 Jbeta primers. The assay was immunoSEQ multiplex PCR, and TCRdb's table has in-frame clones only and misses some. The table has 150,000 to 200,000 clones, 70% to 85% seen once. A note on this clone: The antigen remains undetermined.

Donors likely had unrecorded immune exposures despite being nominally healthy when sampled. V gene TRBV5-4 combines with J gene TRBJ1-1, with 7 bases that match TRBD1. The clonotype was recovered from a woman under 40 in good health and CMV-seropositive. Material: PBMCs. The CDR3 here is CASSLRQGEYTEAFF. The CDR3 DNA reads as TGTGCCAGCAGCTTGAGACAGGGTGAGTACACTGAAGCTTTCTTT.